This is a list of T cell receptor beta chains from one sample in a study of T cell repertoires in cytomegalovirus infection. TCRdb analysed the reads with MiXCR anew, one entry per CDR3 protein. The table shows about 450,000 distinct CDR3 sequences, with under 40% occurring only once. Sequenced: PBMCs. The receptor set was obtained from a human donor in good health (CMV status not recorded). Some clones in this sample may be carry-over from other donors' samples. Both conserved end residues are part of each CDR3. The D gene is left open where the match is weak. Some rows mark clone size as missing; the rest say once, few, many or name a class of expanded clone.

v_gene: TRBV6-5
d_gene: TRBD1
abundance: .
j_gene: TRBJ1-1
CDR3aa: CAITPGTGNTEAFF
CDR3nt: TGTGCCATCACGCCCGGGACAGGGAACACTGAAGCTTTCTTT

v_gene: TRBV20-1
d_gene: .
abundance: .
j_gene: TRBJ1-1
CDR3aa: CSRPNNLNTEAFF
CDR3nt: TGCAGTCGTCCTAATAACCTGAACACTGAAGCTTTCTTT

v_gene: TRBV11-2
d_gene: .
abundance: .
j_gene: TRBJ2-7
CDR3aa: CASSLGPGGYRDEQYF
CDR3nt: TGTGCCAGCAGCTTAGGTCCAGGGGGGTATCGGGACGAGCAGTACTTC

v_gene: TRBV11-1
d_gene: TRBD1
abundance: .
j_gene: TRBJ1-4
CDR3aa: CASSSPGQGDEKLFF
CDR3nt: TGTGCCAGCAGCTCTCCCGGACAGGGCGATGAAAAACTGTTTTTT

v_gene: TRBV20-1
d_gene: .
abundance: .
j_gene: TRBJ2-5
CDR3aa: CSARPPGPSPPGTQETQYF
CDR3nt: TGCAGTGCTAGACCCCCTGGTCCTAGCCCACCTGGAACTCAAGAGACCCAGTACTTC

v_gene: TRBV11-1
d_gene: .
abundance: .
j_gene: TRBJ1-6
CDR3aa: CASSLPGGALHF
CDR3nt: TGTGCCAGCAGCTTGCCAGGTGGGGCCCTCCACTTT

v_gene: TRBV7-2
d_gene: .
abundance: .
j_gene: TRBJ1-3
CDR3aa: CASSLGTLYSGNTIYF
CDR3nt: TGTGCCAGCAGCTTAGGGACGCTCTACTCTGGAAACACCATATATTTT

v_gene: TRBV5-1
d_gene: .
abundance: many
j_gene: TRBJ2-3
CDR3aa: CASSLARTTDTQYF
CDR3nt: TGCGCCAGCAGCTTGGCACGTACCACAGATACGCAGTATTTT

v_gene: TRBV6-6
d_gene: TRBD1
abundance: .
j_gene: TRBJ2-2
CDR3aa: CASSSTGGTGTGELFF
CDR3nt: TGTGCCAGCAGTTCAACAGGGGGCACAGGAACCGGGGAGCTGTTTTTT

v_gene: TRBV7-2
d_gene: .
abundance: many
j_gene: TRBJ1-2
CDR3aa: CASRFAGGGYGYTF
CDR3nt: TGTGCCAGCAGATTTGCGGGGGGTGGTTATGGCTACACCTTC

v_gene: TRBV12-3/TRBV12-4
d_gene: .
abundance: .
j_gene: TRBJ1-1
CDR3aa: CASSLQGDLGAEAFF
CDR3nt: TGTGCCAGCAGTTTGCAGGGAGATCTAGGCGCTGAAGCTTTCTTT

v_gene: TRBV7-8
d_gene: .
abundance: many
j_gene: TRBJ1-1
CDR3aa: CASSLEFEGLFTEAFF
CDR3nt: TGTGCCAGCAGCTTAGAGTTCGAGGGTCTGTTCACTGAAGCTTTCTTT

v_gene: TRBV6-8
d_gene: .
abundance: .
j_gene: TRBJ2-7
CDR3aa: CASSYSAIRYQYEQYF
CDR3nt: TGTGCCAGCAGTTACTCGGCCATCAGGTACCAATACGAGCAGTACTTC

v_gene: TRBV28
d_gene: .
abundance: .
j_gene: TRBJ1-4
CDR3aa: CASTRSTNEKLFF
CDR3nt: TGTGCCAGCACCCGTTCAACTAATGAAAAACTGTTTTTT